The 16 T cell receptor beta chains presented below share a single source sample, sequenced in a study of shared clonotypes between healthy human individuals. This table comes from immunoSEQ multiplex PCR, and its TCRdb copy is limited to in-frame clones, with some not included. The profile shows over 700,000 clones, about two thirds of them singletons. The sequenced sample consisted of memory CD4+ T cells sorted from blood. Specified subset: CD45RA-negative fraction. These receptors came from a woman between 25 and 40 years old in good health.

The rearrangement joins TRBV30 to TRBJ1-5, with D perhaps matching TRBD1 (6 bases). The CDR3 covers 15 residues. CDR1 and CDR2 from the germline V gene are GTSNPN and SVGIG (reference sequence). V was pared by 3 bases and J by 3 bases, with 15 bases between. The CDR3 is CAWSGGGAYNQPQHF. CDR3 bases: TGTGCCTGGAGCGGAGGGGGGGCGTACAATCAGCCCCAGCATTTT.

J is TRBJ2-1 and V is TRBV5-1, with 10 bases lining up with TRBD2. This CDR3 has 16 amino acids. V dropped 0 bases and J dropped 5; count of bases not matched to a gene: 5. Germline CDR1 and CDR2: SGHRS and YFSETQ. The CDR3 nucleotides are TGCGCCAGCAGCTTGGGGGGACTAGCGCGAAACAATGAGCAGTTCTTC. It encodes CASSLGGLARNNEQFF.

J is TRBJ2-3 and V is TRBV5-1; the D is unclear. The V end was cut by 3 bases, the J end by 3 bases, with 11 bases between. Germline V CDR1 and CDR2: SGHRS, YFSETQ. The CDR3 totals 14 residues. The CDR3 spells CASSSATETDTQYF. The DNA for the CDR3 is TGCGCCAGCAGCTCGGCTACAGAAACAGATACGCAGTATTTT.

This chain uses TRBV28 with TRBJ2-2, with 12 bases matching TRBD2. V was clipped by 8 bases and J by 6 bases; unmatched bases: 1. The V gene's germline CDR1 is MDHEN and CDR2 SYDVKM. The CDR3 totals 13 residues. CDR3 region: CASLAGGPGELFF. As DNA, the CDR3 is TGTGCCAGCCTAGCGGGAGGGCCCGGGGAGCTGTTTTTT.

This clone was seen more than once but under ten times. This sequence joins TRBV11-2 and TRBJ2-7; TRBD2 aligns across 11 bases. CDR3 length equals 16 residues. CDR1 is SGHAT and CDR2 is FQNNGV in the germline V gene. V was pared by 6 bases and J by 4 bases, with 11 bases of the junction left unmatched. Written as DNA, the CDR3 is TGTGCCAGCAGTTTTACGGGAGGGACTAGCGGTTACGAGCAGTACTTC. This translates into CASSFTGGTSGYEQYF.

For the CDR3, the DNA is TGTGCCAGCAGCGGTAGGGAGAGCACAGATACGCAGTATTTT. As protein: CASSGRESTDTQYF. The gene calls are TRBV7-2 and TRBJ2-3; possibly TRBD2 for D (5 bases). The V end lost 5 bases, the J end lost 0 bases, and 9 bases lay between the germline ends. Germline V lookup: CDR1 SGHTA, CDR2 FQGNSA. This CDR3 is built from 14 residues.

This chain joins TRBV28 and TRBJ2-7, with D unresolved. The CDR3 loop spans 13 amino acids. The germline gives CDR1 MDHEN, CDR2 SYDVKM. V was clipped by 7 bases and J by 7 bases, with 17 bases between them. CDR3 protein: CASTLASRREQYF. The DNA of the CDR3 is TGTGCCAGCACCCTGGCCTCCCGAAGGGAGCAGTACTTC.

CDR3 protein: CASRSPGTDEQYF. The CDR3 region has the DNA TGTGCCAGCAGGAGCCCCGGGACAGACGAGCAGTACTTC. The chain employs TRBV6-5 and TRBJ2-7; TRBD1 matches at 7 bases. The germline V gene encodes CDR1 MNHEY and CDR2 SVGAGI. The CDR3 runs to 13 residues. V lost 6 bases to trimming and J lost 5 bases; unmatched junction nucleotides: 7.

Concerning this clone: One end of the junction is discordant with germline, which a read error may explain. This CDR3 is also generated by other DNA sequences in the sample. CDR3 in amino acids: CASSLVIPGNEQFF. The CDR3 region has the DNA TGCGCTAGCAGCTTGGTTATTCCCGGTAATGAGCAGTTCTTC. J is TRBJ2-1 and V is TRBV5-1; D is uncertain. The CDR3 length is 14 residues. Per the germline V gene, CDR1 is SGHRS and CDR2 is YFSETQ.

The chain links TRBV11-2 to TRBJ2-7; 8 bases are a match to TRBD2. CDR1 is SGHAT, CDR2 FQNNGV, per germline. The CDR3 spans 17 residues. After removal of 0 bases from V and 6 bases from J, the junction contained 13 bases not matched to a gene. CDR3 sequence (DNA): TGTGCCAGCAGCTTAGAGTCTGGGGCTAGCGGGTCCGGCGAGCAGTACTTC. As protein: CASSLESGASGSGEQYF.

This clone has just one count. The V call is TRBV5-4, the J call TRBJ2-7, with 8 bases identical to TRBD1. Trimming at V came to 6 bases and at J to 6 bases, leaving 14 bases not matched to a gene. This CDR3 spans 15 amino acids. The germline V gene has CDR1 SGHNT and CDR2 YYREEE (reference sequence). The CDR3 sequence is CASNGQGPSGGEQYF. The CDR3 coding sequence is TGTGCCAGCAACGGACAGGGACCGAGTGGAGGCGAGCAGTACTTC.

The chain recombines TRBV19 with TRBJ2-3; perhaps TRBD2 as D (5 bases). Per germline, CDR1 LNHDA and CDR2 SQIVND (reference sequence). V was shortened by 6 bases and J by 3 bases, with 16 bases between the two germline ends. This CDR3 region has 15 residues. CDR3 sequence reads: CASSNDYISTDTQYF. The CDR3 bases are TGTGCCAGTAGCAATGACTACATATCGACAGATACGCAGTATTTT.

The chain recombines TRBV4-2 with TRBJ2-7, with 8 bases aligning to TRBD1. Germline V gene sequence: CDR1 LGHNA, CDR2 YNFKEQ. The CDR3 is 14 residues long. V shed 3 bases and J 6 bases; nucleotides not matched to a gene: 7. The CDR3 DNA follows: TGTGCCAGCAGCCACGGACAGGGATCCGGCGAGCAGTACTTC. This translates into CASSHGQGSGEQYF.

V usage is TRBV7-9 and J usage is TRBJ1-2; 11 nucleotides line up with TRBD1. This CDR3 is 15 amino acids long. CDR1 SEHNR and CDR2 FQNEAQ come from the germline V gene (reference sequence). V shed 4 bases, J shed 4 bases, and the junction held 5 bases outside the gene matches. CDR3 sequence (DNA): TGTGCCAGCAGCTCCGGGACAGGGGGGAGCTATGGCTACACCTTC. As protein: CASSSGTGGSYGYTF.

The V gene is TRBV5-1, the J gene TRBJ1-1, with TRBD1 as a possible D gene (6 bases). Per the germline V gene, CDR1 is SGHRS and CDR2 is YFSETQ. The V end lost 6 bases, the J end lost 1 base, and 13 bases lay between the germline ends. This CDR3 contains 14 residues. The CDR3 DNA is TGCGCCAGCAAGGATCAGGGGACGAACACTGAAGCTTTCTTT. This sequence encodes CASKDQGTNTEAFF. Supplemented by reference TRBV5-1 and TRBJ1-1, the full variable domain reads KAGVTQTPRYLIKTRGQQVTLSCSPISGHRSVSWYQQTPGQGLQFLFEYFSETQRNKGNFPGRFSGRQFSNSRSEMNVSTLELGDSALYLCASKDQGTNTEAFFGQGTRLTVV.

This clone was counted at least ten times. This chain uses TRBV6-1 with TRBJ1-2; tentatively, D is TRBD1 (5 bases). CDR3 length: 14 amino acids. The V end lost 10 bases, the J end lost 4 bases, and 19 bases lay between the germline ends. Germline CDR1 is MNHNS and CDR2 is SASEGT. The chain's CDR3 is CATVGTDRIYGYTF. The CDR3 nucleotides are TGTGCCACCGTTGGGACGGACCGAATCTATGGCTACACCTTC.